A selection of T cell receptor beta chains follows, all from one sample in a study of somatic mutations in cytotoxic T cells in rheumatoid arthritis. TCRdb's copy holds only in-frame clones and misses some; the assay was immunoSEQ multiplex PCR. The top ten hold 3.2% of the sample, which has 35,000 to 45,000 clones, about 84% seen once. The sequenced sample was CD8+ T cells sorted from blood. These receptors were obtained from a man aged 40-49 years in good health. Each CDR3 is given with its conserved first and last residue. The D gene is left open where the match is weak. The size of a clone is reported for some rows only, either as once, few or many, or as a class for expanded clones.

V gene: TRBV6-5; D gene: TRBD1; CDR3 length: 14; J gene: TRBJ2-5; clone size: -; CDR3 protein: CASKGRGQRETQYF; CDR3 DNA: TGTGCCAGCAAAGGCAGGGGGCAGCGGGAGACCCAGTACTTC
V gene: TRBV7-9; D gene: -; CDR3 length: 14; J gene: TRBJ2-1; clone size: -; CDR3 protein: CASSSSASYNEQFF; CDR3 DNA: TGTGCCAGCAGCTCTAGCGCCAGCTACAATGAGCAGTTCTTC
V gene: TRBV28; D gene: -; CDR3 length: 13; J gene: TRBJ2-7; clone size: -; CDR3 protein: CASSTHTAYEQYF; CDR3 DNA: TGTGCCAGCAGTACCCACACAGCCTACGAGCAGTACTTC
V gene: TRBV5-6; D gene: -; CDR3 length: 14; J gene: TRBJ2-7; clone size: -; CDR3 protein: CASSLGAGKGEQYF; CDR3 DNA: TGTGCCAGCAGCTTGGGGGCAGGTAAAGGCGAGCAGTACTTC
V gene: TRBV6-5; D gene: -; CDR3 length: 16; J gene: TRBJ2-5; clone size: -; CDR3 protein: CASSYARGSYQETQYF; CDR3 DNA: TGTGCCAGCAGTTACGCGAGGGGGTCCTACCAAGAGACCCAGTACTTC
V gene: TRBV30; D gene: TRBD1; CDR3 length: 16; J gene: TRBJ1-5; clone size: -; CDR3 protein: CAWSSSGTGSNQPQHF; CDR3 DNA: TGTGCCTGGAGTTCCTCCGGGACAGGGTCCAATCAGCCCCAGCATTTT
V gene: TRBV5-1; D gene: -; CDR3 length: 16; J gene: TRBJ2-2; clone size: -; CDR3 protein: CASSASRDWYTGELFF; CDR3 DNA: TGCGCCAGCAGCGCATCCCGGGACTGGTACACCGGGGAGCTGTTTTTT
V gene: TRBV6-4; D gene: -; CDR3 length: 15; J gene: TRBJ2-1; clone size: -; CDR3 protein: CASSDSLDSGSEQFF; CDR3 DNA: TGTGCCAGCAGTGACTCATTGGACTCCGGGAGTGAGCAGTTCTTC
V gene: TRBV30; D gene: -; CDR3 length: 15; J gene: TRBJ2-2; clone size: -; CDR3 protein: CAWSPGVGNTGELFF; CDR3 DNA: TGTGCCTGGAGCCCGGGAGTGGGGAACACCGGGGAGCTGTTTTTT
V gene: TRBV29-1; D gene: -; CDR3 length: 11; J gene: TRBJ2-7; clone size: -; CDR3 protein: CSVVTNYEQYF; CDR3 DNA: TGCAGCGTTGTAACAAACTACGAGCAGTACTTC
V gene: TRBV5-6; D gene: TRBD1; CDR3 length: 14; J gene: TRBJ2-5; clone size: once; CDR3 protein: CASRSTGVEETQYF; CDR3 DNA: TGTGCCAGCAGATCGACAGGGGTAGAAGAGACCCAGTACTTC
V gene: TRBV27; D gene: -; CDR3 length: 16; J gene: TRBJ1-5; clone size: -; CDR3 protein: CASSLGPNYSNQPQHF; CDR3 DNA: TGTGCCAGCAGTTTAGGACCGAATTATAGCAATCAGCCCCAGCATTTT
V gene: TRBV4-3; D gene: -; CDR3 length: 16; J gene: TRBJ2-6; clone size: -; CDR3 protein: CASSQVAGTGANVLTF; CDR3 DNA: TGCGCCAGCAGCCAAGTGGCGGGAACTGGGGCCAACGTCCTGACTTTC
V gene: TRBV13; D gene: -; CDR3 length: 13; J gene: TRBJ2-1; clone size: -; CDR3 protein: CASSLGSGGEQFF; CDR3 DNA: TGTGCCAGCAGCTTAGGGTCGGGCGGTGAGCAGTTCTTC
V gene: TRBV5-1; D gene: -; CDR3 length: 18; J gene: TRBJ2-7; clone size: -; CDR3 protein: CASSLALSGGPLFYEQYF; CDR3 DNA: TGCGCCAGCAGCTTGGCCCTTTCAGGGGGGCCTCTCTTCTACGAGCAGTACTTC
V gene: TRBV30; D gene: -; CDR3 length: 12; J gene: TRBJ2-7; clone size: -; CDR3 protein: CAWSVRGTEQYF; CDR3 DNA: TGTGCCTGGAGTGTACGGGGGACTGAGCAGTACTTC
V gene: TRBV20-1; D gene: -; CDR3 length: 11; J gene: TRBJ1-1; clone size: few; CDR3 protein: CSARVNTEAFF; CDR3 DNA: TGCAGTGCTAGGGTGAACACTGAAGCTTTCTTT
V gene: TRBV9; D gene: TRBD1; CDR3 length: 16; J gene: TRBJ1-3; clone size: -; CDR3 protein: CASSVEGAVSGNTIYF; CDR3 DNA: TGTGCCAGCAGCGTAGAGGGGGCCGTCTCTGGAAACACCATATATTTT
V gene: TRBV27; D gene: -; CDR3 length: 18; J gene: TRBJ2-4; clone size: once; CDR3 protein: CASSLSWPGALAKNIQYF; CDR3 DNA: TGTGCCAGCAGTTTATCATGGCCAGGGGCTTTGGCCAAAAACATTCAGTACTTC
V gene: TRBV27; D gene: TRBD2; CDR3 length: 14; J gene: TRBJ2-3; clone size: few; CDR3 protein: CASRPGGEADTQYF; CDR3 DNA: TGTGCCAGCAGACCCGGGGGGGAGGCAGATACGCAGTATTTT
V gene: TRBV6-4; D gene: TRBD2; CDR3 length: 16; J gene: TRBJ2-3; clone size: -; CDR3 protein: CASSDSYGLGGDTQYF; CDR3 DNA: TGTGCCAGCAGTGACTCCTACGGACTAGGCGGAGATACGCAGTATTTT
V gene: TRBV27; D gene: TRBD1; CDR3 length: 15; J gene: TRBJ1-1; clone size: -; CDR3 protein: CASSQPRTGSRVAFF; CDR3 DNA: TGTGCCAGCAGTCAGCCTCGGACAGGTTCCCGGGTAGCTTTCTTT
V gene: TRBV6-5; D gene: -; CDR3 length: 15; J gene: TRBJ1-3; clone size: -; CDR3 protein: CASSPGLPSGNTIYF; CDR3 DNA: TGTGCCAGCAGCCCGGGCCTACCGTCTGGAAACACCATATATTTT
V gene: TRBV27; D gene: -; CDR3 length: 15; J gene: TRBJ2-1; clone size: once; CDR3 protein: CASSLFSGSYNEQFF; CDR3 DNA: TGTGCCAGCAGTTTATTTTCTGGCTCCTACAATGAGCAGTTCTTC
V gene: TRBV7-9; D gene: -; CDR3 length: 17; J gene: TRBJ1-4; clone size: few; CDR3 protein: CASSLGGGQGTNEKLFF; CDR3 DNA: TGTGCCAGCAGCTTAGGAGGTGGCCAGGGAACTAATGAAAAACTGTTTTTT
V gene: TRBV7-2; D gene: -; CDR3 length: 13; J gene: TRBJ1-2; clone size: -; CDR3 protein: CASSLGTGSGYTF; CDR3 DNA: TGTGCCAGCAGCTTAGGTACGGGATCCGGCTACACCTTC
V gene: TRBV6-4; D gene: -; CDR3 length: 16; J gene: TRBJ2-1; clone size: -; CDR3 protein: CASSDSPAPGDDEQFF; CDR3 DNA: TGTGCCAGCAGTGACTCCCCTGCACCTGGGGACGATGAGCAGTTCTTC
V gene: TRBV11-3; D gene: -; CDR3 length: 15; J gene: TRBJ2-2; clone size: -; CDR3 protein: CASSLAGGNTGELFF; CDR3 DNA: TGTGCCAGCAGCTTAGCCGGGGGGAACACCGGGGAGCTGTTTTTT
V gene: TRBV4-1; D gene: TRBD1; CDR3 length: 17; J gene: TRBJ2-3; clone size: few; CDR3 protein: CASSQDQQGDTTDTQYF; CDR3 DNA: TGCGCCAGCAGCCAAGATCAACAGGGGGACACCACAGATACGCAGTATTTT
V gene: TRBV18; D gene: -; CDR3 length: 19; J gene: TRBJ2-7; clone size: -; CDR3 protein: CASSPPIQATSVGSYEQYF; CDR3 DNA: TGTGCCAGCTCACCACCGATACAGGCTACCTCTGTTGGATCCTACGAGCAGTACTTC
V gene: TRBV5-5; D gene: TRBD1; CDR3 length: 16; J gene: TRBJ2-4; clone size: -; CDR3 protein: CASSLGDREAKNIQYF; CDR3 DNA: TGTGCCAGCAGCTTGGGGGACAGGGAAGCCAAAAACATTCAGTACTTC
V gene: TRBV4-1; D gene: -; CDR3 length: 14; J gene: TRBJ2-5; clone size: -; CDR3 protein: CASSQDPGQETQYF; CDR3 DNA: TGCGCCAGCAGCCAAGATCCAGGCCAAGAGACCCAGTACTTC
V gene: TRBV10-1; D gene: -; CDR3 length: 13; J gene: TRBJ2-5; clone size: -; CDR3 protein: CASESRPQETQYF; CDR3 DNA: TGCGCCAGCGAATCAAGGCCCCAAGAGACCCAGTACTTC
V gene: TRBV16; D gene: -; CDR3 length: 13; J gene: TRBJ1-5; clone size: few; CDR3 protein: CASSQLTGQPQHF; CDR3 DNA: TGTGCCAGCAGCCAATTGACAGGCCAGCCCCAGCATTTT
V gene: TRBV2; D gene: -; CDR3 length: 12; J gene: TRBJ1-6; clone size: -; CDR3 protein: CARQGEYSPLHF; CDR3 DNA: TGTGCCAGACAGGGAGAGTATTCACCCCTCCACTTT
V gene: TRBV6-1; D gene: TRBD1; CDR3 length: 14; J gene: TRBJ1-1; clone size: -; CDR3 protein: CASSDRDRASRAFF; CDR3 DNA: TGTGCCAGCAGTGATCGGGACAGGGCTAGTCGGGCTTTCTTT
V gene: TRBV6-5; D gene: TRBD2; CDR3 length: 15; J gene: TRBJ2-7; clone size: -; CDR3 protein: CASSYGQAGESEQYF; CDR3 DNA: TGTGCCAGCAGTTACGGGCAAGCGGGAGAAAGCGAGCAGTACTTC
V gene: TRBV7-2; D gene: -; CDR3 length: 15; J gene: TRBJ2-5; clone size: -; CDR3 protein: CASSLKDSPKETQYF; CDR3 DNA: TGTGCCAGCAGCTTAAAGGACAGCCCCAAAGAGACCCAGTACTTC
V gene: TRBV6-6; D gene: -; CDR3 length: 13; J gene: TRBJ1-1; clone size: -; CDR3 protein: CASSYSGEAEAFF; CDR3 DNA: TGTGCCAGCAGTTACTCGGGGGAGGCTGAAGCTTTCTTT
V gene: TRBV2; D gene: -; CDR3 length: 15; J gene: TRBJ2-7; clone size: few; CDR3 protein: CASSERQLVAAEQYF; CDR3 DNA: TGTGCCAGCAGTGAACGCCAACTAGTAGCGGCCGAGCAGTACTTC
V gene: TRBV6-1; D gene: TRBD1; CDR3 length: 14; J gene: TRBJ1-5; clone size: few; CDR3 protein: CASTLTGENQPQHF; CDR3 DNA: TGTGCCAGCACCCTTACAGGGGAGAATCAGCCCCAGCATTTT
V gene: TRBV4-1; D gene: -; CDR3 length: 16; J gene: TRBJ2-1; clone size: few; CDR3 protein: CASSQVAGLSYDEQFF; CDR3 DNA: TGCGCCAGCAGCCAAGTGGCAGGGTTGTCGTATGATGAGCAGTTCTTC
V gene: TRBV11-3; D gene: -; CDR3 length: 13; J gene: TRBJ1-1; clone size: -; CDR3 protein: CASSLAANTEAFF; CDR3 DNA: TGTGCCAGCAGCTTAGCAGCGAACACTGAAGCTTTCTTT
V gene: TRBV2; D gene: TRBD2; CDR3 length: 13; J gene: TRBJ2-1; clone size: few; CDR3 protein: CASRDGTSSEQFF; CDR3 DNA: TGTGCCAGCAGGGACGGGACTAGCAGTGAGCAGTTCTTC
V gene: TRBV4-1; D gene: TRBD1; CDR3 length: 15; J gene: TRBJ1-1; clone size: few; CDR3 protein: CASSQGQGRNTEAFF; CDR3 DNA: TGCGCCAGCAGCCAAGGACAGGGCAGGAACACTGAAGCTTTCTTT
V gene: TRBV28; D gene: -; CDR3 length: 12; J gene: TRBJ2-1; clone size: -; CDR3 protein: CASSLFGNEQFF; CDR3 DNA: TGTGCCAGCAGTTTATTCGGGAATGAGCAGTTCTTC
V gene: TRBV13; D gene: TRBD1; CDR3 length: 14; J gene: TRBJ2-5; clone size: -; CDR3 protein: CASSTRTGRETQYF; CDR3 DNA: TGTGCCAGCAGCACCCGGACAGGGAGAGAGACCCAGTACTTC
V gene: TRBV13; D gene: -; CDR3 length: 15; J gene: TRBJ2-1; clone size: once; CDR3 protein: CASSLFRGSYNEQFF; CDR3 DNA: TGTGCCAGCAGCTTATTCAGGGGCTCCTACAATGAGCAGTTCTTC
V gene: TRBV4-1; D gene: -; CDR3 length: 15; J gene: TRBJ2-1; clone size: -; CDR3 protein: CASSPARSSYNEQFF; CDR3 DNA: TGCGCCAGCAGCCCAGCTAGGAGCTCCTACAATGAGCAGTTCTTC
V gene: TRBV5-1; D gene: -; CDR3 length: 16; J gene: TRBJ1-3; clone size: -; CDR3 protein: CASSLDVGTSGNTIYF; CDR3 DNA: TGCGCCAGCAGCTTGGATGTGGGCACATCCGGAAACACCATATATTTT
V gene: TRBV30; D gene: -; CDR3 length: 14; J gene: TRBJ1-5; clone size: -; CDR3 protein: CAWSSGVSNQPQHF; CDR3 DNA: TGTGCCTGGAGTTCCGGGGTAAGCAATCAGCCCCAGCATTTT
V gene: TRBV27; D gene: -; CDR3 length: 11; J gene: TRBJ1-1; clone size: once; CDR3 protein: CASSSKTEAFF; CDR3 DNA: TGTGCCAGCAGTTCAAAGACTGAAGCTTTCTTT
V gene: TRBV9; D gene: TRBD1; CDR3 length: 13; J gene: TRBJ1-4; clone size: -; CDR3 protein: CASQGELTEKLFF; CDR3 DNA: TGTGCCAGCCAGGGGGAGCTCACGGAAAAACTGTTTTTT